The 32 T cell receptor beta chains presented below share a single source sample, sequenced in a study of Ad26.COV2.S vaccination and SARS-CoV-2 variants. Treatment here: around 19 received Ad26.COV2.S at low or high dose, single or two shots; 5 received placebo; per-sample allocation not given. Collection of the samples took place on day 63 after the first injection of vaccine or placebo. Using immunoSEQ multiplex PCR, the repertoire was profiled, and TCRdb retains in-frame clones only, with some absent. The table records around 500,000 clones, roughly nine tenths of them present only once. The material was peripheral blood, obtained in a trial of Ad26.COV2.S vaccine versus placebo. These receptors were collected from a person aged 18-65 years who received the Ad26.COV2.S COVID-19 vaccine or a placebo.

This chain connects TRBV4-2 to TRBJ2-5, with 9 positions matching TRBD1. Germline V lookup: CDR1 LGHNA, CDR2 YNFKEQ. CDR3 length equals 15 residues. With V trimmed by 0 bases and J by 5 bases, 4 bases remained unmatched. The CDR3 nucleotides read TGTGCCAGCAGCCAAGAGGACAGGGGAGGGGAGACCCAGTACTTC. Translation gives CASSQEDRGGETQYF.

V is TRBV27 and J is TRBJ2-2, with no clear D. Germline CDR1 reads MNHEY; CDR2 reads SMNVEV (reference sequence). This CDR3 has 14 residues. V shed 6 bases and J shed 4 bases, with 12 bases lying between them. CDR3 sequence (DNA): TGTGCCAGCAGACTTGGACCTAGCACCGGGGAGCTGTTTTTT. Its protein is CASRLGPSTGELFF.

This rearrangement joins TRBV7-2 to TRBJ1-6, with a tentative D call TRBD1 (6 bases). The V end was cut by 5 bases, the J end by 9 bases, with 20 bases between. Germline CDR1 and CDR2: SGHTA and FQGNSA. The CDR3 has 16 amino acids. CDR3 nucleotide sequence: TGTGCCAGCAGCCCTCAGGGGTCCGGAGCGGGTTCACCCCTCCACTTT. Its translation: CASSPQGSGAGSPLHF.

CDR3 sequence (DNA): TGTGCCAGCAGTGGCAGGGAAAATGAAAAACTGTTTTTT. Amino acids: CASSGRENEKLFF. The J gene is TRBJ1-4, the V gene TRBV28; TRBD1 is a possible D gene (5 bases). The CDR3 extends over 13 amino acids. Trimming removed 5 bases from V and 5 bases from J, with 9 bases in between. CDR1 is MDHEN and CDR2 is SYDVKM in the germline V gene.

This chain joins TRBV6-6 and TRBJ1-2; D remains unclear. Per the germline V gene, CDR1 is MNHNY and CDR2 is SVGAGI (reference sequence). CDR3 length equals 11 residues. With 2 bases removed from V and 7 bases from J, the gap between germline ends came to 5 bases. The CDR3 sequence: CASSYGVGYTF. For the CDR3, the DNA is TGTGCCAGCAGTTACGGGGTTGGCTACACCTTC.

The rearrangement uses TRBV2 and TRBJ2-1; 12 bases map to TRBD2. Germline values: CDR1 SNHLY, CDR2 FYNNEI. This CDR3 is 15 amino acids long. Trimming cost V 7 bases and J 1 base; bases outside gene matches: 2. CDR3 region: CASKLAGGSYNEQFF. The CDR3, as DNA: TGTGCCAGCAAGCTAGCGGGGGGGTCCTACAATGAGCAGTTCTTC.

The chain links TRBV29-1 to TRBJ1-2; possibly TRBD1 for D (6 bases). V was pared by 4 bases and J by 1 base, with 13 bases between. CDR1 SQVTM and CDR2 ANQGSEA come from the germline V gene. The CDR3 contains 14 residues. CDR3 region: CSVVALQGNYGYTF. CDR3 in DNA: TGCAGCGTTGTAGCGCTACAGGGTAACTATGGCTACACCTTC.

The J gene is TRBJ2-3, the V gene TRBV6-5, with TRBD2 identical over 7 bases. The V gene's germline CDR1 is MNHEY and CDR2 SVGAGI. The J segment lost 4 bases and the V segment lost 2 bases, leaving 9 bases of the junction unmatched. This CDR3 is built from 16 residues. CDR3 in amino acids: CASSYETSIRADTQYF. In DNA, the CDR3 is TGTGCCAGCAGTTACGAGACTAGCATCCGGGCAGATACGCAGTATTTT.

This clone was seen a few times. The genes are TRBV27 and TRBJ1-1; maybe TRBD1 (5 bases). The CDR3 spans 15 residues. Trimming cost V 3 bases and J 3 bases, with 14 bases left between them. Looked up from germline, CDR1 is MNHEY and CDR2 is SMNVEV (reference sequence). As DNA, the CDR3 is TGTGCCAGCAGTTTTTCCGTTTTGGGGGACACTGAAGCTTTCTTT. Amino acid sequence: CASSFSVLGDTEAFF.

The chain's CDR3 is CASSHRRGGYGYTF. CDR3 nucleotides: TGTGCCAGCAGCCACAGGAGGGGGGGATATGGCTACACCTTC. The V gene is TRBV3-1 (or the pseudogene TRBV3-2), the J gene TRBJ1-2, with D possibly matching TRBD1 (6 bases). Germline lookup yields CDR1 LGHDT and CDR2 YNNKEL (reference sequence). The CDR3 is 14 amino acids. The V and J ends lost 3 bases and 5 bases respectively, with 13 bases between them.

This chain uses TRBV7-9 with TRBJ2-7; TRBD2 is a possible D gene (6 bases). The CDR3 sequence is 15 residues long. Per the germline V gene, CDR1 is SEHNR and CDR2 is FQNEAQ (reference sequence). V was cut by 6 bases and J by 0 bases, with 15 bases left in between. CDR3 in DNA: TGTGCCAGCAGTTCCTGGAGGGGTGTCTCCTACGAGCAGTACTTC. It codes for CASSSWRGVSYEQYF.

This chain uses TRBV7-8 with TRBJ1-2; D is ambiguous. V was shortened by 5 bases and J by 2 bases, with 9 bases between the two germline ends. Germline V gene data show CDR1 as SGHVS and CDR2 as FQNEAQ. The CDR3 is made up of 13 amino acids. CDR3 nucleotides: TGTGCCAGCAGCCCCGATCTCAACTATGGCTACACCTTC. Protein product: CASSPDLNYGYTF.

The chain is built from TRBV7-2 and TRBJ1-3; D unresolved. V dropped 4 bases and J dropped 2 bases, with 18 bases sitting between them. The germline V gene has CDR1 SGHTA and CDR2 FQGNSA. This CDR3 comprises 17 residues. The CDR3: CASSSLPRFAAGNTIYF. The CDR3 DNA reads TGTGCCAGCAGCTCTCTCCCGAGGTTTGCGGCTGGAAACACCATATATTTT.

The chain uses TRBV13 and TRBJ1-2; TRBD1 matches at 12 bases. V was pared by 3 bases and J by 6 bases, with 14 bases of the junction left unmatched. This CDR3 contains 18 residues. Germline V gene sequence: CDR1 PRHDT, CDR2 FYEKMQ (reference sequence). The DNA of the CDR3 is TGTGCCAGCAGCTTCTCGTCCGGGACAGGGGGCGCGGTAGATGGCTACACCTTC. It codes for CASSFSSGTGGAVDGYTF.

Concerning this clone itself: The same CDR3 is also encoded by other DNA sequences in this sample. V and J are TRBV12-3 or TRBV12-4 and TRBJ1-5; D might be TRBD1 (5 bases). Trimming cost V 3 bases and J 4 bases, with 7 bases left between them. This CDR3 region has 13 residues. Here the CDR3 DNA reads TGTGCCAGCAGTTTGCAGGGAAATCAGCCCCAGCATTTT. It codes for CASSLQGNQPQHF.

J is TRBJ1-2 and V is TRBV7-9; 7 bases match TRBD1. CDR1 and CDR2 (germline): SEHNR, FQNEAQ (reference sequence). This CDR3 region has 17 residues. V shed 3 bases and J 0 bases; nucleotides not matched to a gene: 10. The CDR3 loop reads CASSFVRQGRTNYGYTF. DNA for the CDR3: TGTGCCAGCAGCTTTGTCCGACAGGGACGAACTAACTATGGCTACACCTTC.

The chain uses TRBV7-8 and TRBJ2-1, with 9 nucleotides matching TRBD2. Germline V lookup: CDR1 SGHVS, CDR2 FQNEAQ. This CDR3 comprises 15 residues. Trimming removed 4 bases from V and 6 bases from J; junction bases left unmatched: 7. CDR3 DNA: TGTGCCAGCAGCTCCTTAGCGGGAGCCCCCAATGAGCAGTTCTTC. Translation: CASSSLAGAPNEQFF. Full variable domain (remainder filled in from reference TRBV7-8 and TRBJ2-1): GAGVSQSPRYKVAKRGQDVALRCDPISGHVSLFWYQQALGQGPEFLTYFQNEAQLDKSGLPSDRFFAERPEGSVSTLKIQRTQQEDSAVYLCASSSLAGAPNEQFFGPGTRLTVL.

The chain is built from TRBV18 and TRBJ1-2; a weak D match, TRBD1 (6 bases). In germline, CDR1 is KGHSH, CDR2 LQKENI. Trimming shortened V by 1 base and J by 8 bases, and 14 bases separated the two germline ends. CDR3 size: 14 residues. The CDR3 loop reads CASSPLTGFGGYTF. CDR3 DNA sequence: TGTGCCAGCTCACCACTGACAGGTTTTGGCGGCTACACCTTC.

This clone showed up just once. At the DNA level, this CDR3 is encoded by other sequences in the same sample as well. The chain's CDR3 is CASSVEGLPYEQYF. In DNA, the CDR3 is TGTGCCAGCAGCGTGGAGGGACTGCCGTACGAGCAGTACTTC. The chain joins TRBV9 to TRBJ2-7; tentatively, D is TRBD2 (6 bases). This CDR3 has 14 amino acids. CDR1 is SGDLS and CDR2 is YYNGEE in the germline V gene. The V and J ends lost 2 bases and 4 bases respectively, with 13 bases between them.

Written as DNA, the CDR3 is TGTGCCAGCAGCTTGAGGGGGGATGGCACAGATACGCAGTATTTT. It yields the protein CASSLRGDGTDTQYF. The V and J genes are TRBV5-8 and TRBJ2-3; D may correspond to TRBD1 or TRBD2 (6 bases each). This CDR3 is built from 15 residues. Germline V gene sequence: CDR1 SGHTS, CDR2 YDEGEE. Deletions cut 1 base from V and 1 base from J, with 10 bases between.

The V call is TRBV7-9, the J call TRBJ1-2; 9 bases are a match to TRBD1. After removal of 5 bases from V and 7 bases from J, the junction contained 8 bases not matched to a gene. CDR1 SEHNR and CDR2 FQNEAQ come from the germline V gene (reference sequence). The CDR3 runs 14 residues. CDR3: CASSRGQGDGGYTF. The CDR3 DNA reads TGTGCCAGCAGCCGGGGACAGGGTGACGGTGGCTACACCTTC.

The chain employs TRBV25-1 and TRBJ1-4; D perhaps matches TRBD1 (6 bases). Trimming took 5 bases from V and 7 from J, leaving 14 bases between them. Per the germline V gene, CDR1 is MGHDK and CDR2 is SYGVNS. This CDR3 has 14 residues. The CDR3 sequence: CASSRGGNSEKLFF. CDR3 in DNA: TGTGCCAGCAGTCGAGGGGGGAATTCTGAAAAACTGTTTTTT.

The chain recombines TRBV3-1 (or the pseudogene TRBV3-2) with TRBJ2-7; possible D gene TRBD1, 5 bases. Germline V CDR1 and CDR2: LGHDT, YNNKEL (reference sequence). The CDR3 totals 13 residues. V lost 4 bases and J lost 7, with 14 bases in between. CDR3 sequence reads: CASSRAGSREQYF. In DNA form, the CDR3 reads TGTGCCAGCAGCCGCGCAGGGTCTAGGGAGCAGTACTTC.

J is TRBJ2-5 and V is TRBV18; no reliable D call. With 2 bases removed from V and 5 bases from J, the gap between germline ends came to 6 bases. The germline V gene encodes CDR1 KGHSH and CDR2 LQKENI. The CDR3 is 12 residues long. The CDR3 DNA follows: TGTGCCAGCTCACCAGGGATGGAGACCCAGTACTTC. Its protein is CASSPGMETQYF.

This sequence joins TRBV7-9 and TRBJ2-7; tentative D call: TRBD1 (6 bases). This CDR3 is built from 13 residues. Germline V lookup: CDR1 SEHNR, CDR2 FQNEAQ (reference sequence). V gave up 1 base and J gave up 6 bases, with 10 bases separating them. The CDR3 nucleotides are TGTGCCAGCAGCTTAGAGGGGGTAGGCGAGCAGTACTTC. Translation gives CASSLEGVGEQYF.

This chain connects TRBV15 to TRBJ1-6; D is uncertain. The CDR3 runs to 14 residues. The germline V gene encodes CDR1 LNHNV and CDR2 YYDKDF (reference sequence). Trimming cost V 3 bases and J 4 bases, with 7 bases left between them. Written as DNA, the CDR3 is TGTGCCACCAGCAGTCGGGATTATAATTCACCCCTCCACTTT. Its translation is CATSSRDYNSPLHF.

V gene TRBV11-2 combines with J gene TRBJ2-3, with D perhaps TRBD1 (6 bases). Trimming removed 5 bases at V and 2 bases at J, with 17 bases between. The germline CDR1 and CDR2 sequences are SGHAT and FQNNGV. There are 16 residues in the CDR3. CDR3 residues: CASSRAPWTATDTQYF. The DNA of the CDR3 is TGTGCCAGCAGCCGCGCTCCTTGGACAGCCACAGATACGCAGTATTTT.

The J gene is TRBJ1-3, the V gene TRBV9; 7 nucleotides match TRBD1. CDR1 is SGDLS, CDR2 YYNGEE, per germline. This CDR3 comprises 15 residues. The trim removed 4 bases at V and 0 bases at J, leaving 4 bases unmatched. The CDR3: CASSKGTASGNTIYF. The CDR3 nucleotides read TGTGCCAGCAGCAAAGGGACAGCCTCTGGAAACACCATATATTTT.

Comment on this clone: At one boundary the junction diverges from the germline segment, which might be a read error. The rearrangement links TRBV3-1 (or the pseudogene TRBV3-2) to TRBJ2-5, with a tentative D call TRBD2 (5 bases). The CDR3 totals 11 residues. Per the germline V gene, CDR1 is LGHDT and CDR2 is YNNKEL (reference sequence). The CDR3 reads CASRMRASLDF. In nucleotides, the CDR3 is TGTGCCAGCAGGATGAGGGCTTCGCTGGACTTC.

This clone has just one count. In nucleotides, the CDR3 is TGCGCCAGCAGTGAGTCGAATCTCCCTAGGGGTCACTCCTACGAGCAGTACTTC. This codes for CASSESNLPRGHSYEQYF. The V and J genes are TRBV10-2 and TRBJ2-7; D possibly corresponds to TRBD1 (5 bases). Looked up from germline, CDR1 is WSHSY and CDR2 is SAAADI. Trimming took off 0 bases at V and 0 bases at J, with 18 bases between the two ends. The CDR3 totals 18 residues.

The chain uses TRBV2 and TRBJ1-4; TRBD1 is a possible D gene (6 bases). This CDR3 has 15 residues. V lost 5 bases and J lost 4, with 14 bases in between. Germline V gives CDR1 SNHLY, CDR2 FYNNEI. The CDR3 sequence: CASSHQGTDNEKLFF. In nucleotides, the CDR3 is TGTGCCAGCAGTCATCAGGGGACCGATAATGAAAAACTGTTTTTT.

The sample holds one count of this clone. The rearrangement uses TRBV14 and TRBJ1-1; the D is unclear. The ends were cut back, 5 bases at V and 1 base at J, with 8 bases in the middle. This CDR3 is 13 amino acids long. Germline values: CDR1 SGHDN, CDR2 FVKESK. CDR3 loop: CASSSLPNTEAFF. Written as DNA, the CDR3 is TGTGCCAGCAGCTCACTTCCGAACACTGAAGCTTTCTTT.